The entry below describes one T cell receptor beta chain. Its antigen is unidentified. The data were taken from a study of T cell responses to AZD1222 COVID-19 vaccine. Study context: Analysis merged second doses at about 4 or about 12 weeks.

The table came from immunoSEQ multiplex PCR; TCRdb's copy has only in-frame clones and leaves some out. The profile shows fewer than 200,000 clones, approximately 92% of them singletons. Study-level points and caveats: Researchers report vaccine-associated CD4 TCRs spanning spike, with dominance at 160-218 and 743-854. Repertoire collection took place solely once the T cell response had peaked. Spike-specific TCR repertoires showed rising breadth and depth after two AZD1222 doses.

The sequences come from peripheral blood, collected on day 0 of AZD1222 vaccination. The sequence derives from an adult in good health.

The CDR3 protein is CASSSGDGQPQHF. CDR3 nucleotide sequence: TGTGCCAGCAGTTCAGGGGACGGTCAGCCCCAGCATTTT. The chain carries TRBV6-5 and TRBJ1-5, with D maybe TRBD1 (6 bases). CDR1 is MNHEY and CDR2 is SVGAGI in the germline V gene. V was pared by 4 bases and J by 6 bases, with 10 bases between. The CDR3 totals 13 residues.